One T cell receptor beta chain is described in this entry. As yet, its antigen is unknown. Quantitative 5'-RACE with molecular barcodes generated TCR beta libraries. Via MiXCR, TCRdb re-called the 5' RACE reads, giving one row per CDR3 protein. Found here are approximately 540,000 distinct CDR3 sequences, roughly 13% of them singletons; the top ten hold 6.8%. This record belongs to a study of CD8 T cells in ankylosing spondylitis. Study findings and constraints: Several highly homologous variants made up a TCR beta motif that seemed to typify ankylosing spondylitis blood. Within matched ankylosing spondylitis synovial fluid, disease-linked clones were reportedly significantly enriched.

The CDR3 totals 12 residues. Germline CDR1 SGHDT, CDR2 YYEEEE. V lost 0 bases, J lost 9 bases, and 7 bases lay in between. V is TRBV5-6 and J is TRBJ2-1; no firm D call. The sample consisted of blood, either unsorted or a sorted T cell fraction (not recorded which). The sequence was collected from a male donor with ankylosing spondylitis. The CDR3 bases are TGTGCCAGCAGCTTGGTTTTGGGTGAGCAGTTCTTC. This sequence encodes CASSLVLGEQFF.